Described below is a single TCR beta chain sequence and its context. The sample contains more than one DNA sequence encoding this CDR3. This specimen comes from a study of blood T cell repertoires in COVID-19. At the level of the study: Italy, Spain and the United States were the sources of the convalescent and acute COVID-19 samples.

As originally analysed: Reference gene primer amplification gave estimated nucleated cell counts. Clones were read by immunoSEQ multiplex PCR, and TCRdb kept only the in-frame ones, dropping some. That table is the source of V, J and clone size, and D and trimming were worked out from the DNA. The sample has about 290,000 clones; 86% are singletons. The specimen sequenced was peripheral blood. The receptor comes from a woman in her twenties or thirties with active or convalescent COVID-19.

This CDR3 reads CASSPRYNSPLHF. The CDR3 region has the DNA TGTGCCAGCAGTCCCCGCTATAATTCACCCCTCCACTTT. The V gene is TRBV27, the J gene TRBJ1-6; D gene uncertain. The germline V gene has CDR1 MNHEY and CDR2 SMNVEV (reference sequence). V lost 5 bases and J 3 bases, leaving 5 bases between the germline ends. The CDR3 has 13 amino acids.